Detailed here is one TCR beta chain. This clone's antigen is unknown. No base quality information exists; no much larger clone differs at one position. The CDR3 holds 15 amino acids from the cysteine to the phenylalanine. Only the CDR3 DNA stays, 45 bases, in frame from base 1. V is trimmed back by 7 bases and J by 6 bases, and the junction contains 8 bases that no gene match accounts for. The method was PCR. The listed sequencing device is Illumina HiSeq 2500. TCR library preparation used molecular barcoding, with unique molecular identifiers applied to normalize quantification of the TCRbeta repertoire. TCRdb's own reprocessing of the public reads used fastp at Q25 and MiXCR and kept productive beta chains. Rows with a matching CDR3 protein are joined into one entry that keeps the most common DNA and genes. Present in this sample are fewer than 1 million distinct CDR3 sequences, approximately 15% of which were seen just once. Approximately 5% of the sample goes to the ten largest clones.

Sample treatment or condition, as interpreted from the label and publication: allogeneic hematopoietic cell transplantation with graft depleted of TCRalphabeta T cells and CD19 B cells. The children who served as transplant recipients had been given grafts of TCRalphabeta/CD19-depleted allogeneic hematopoietic cells. This sample was taken from a study of T-cell reconstitution after alpha-beta-depleted transplantation in children (dated by TCRdb to the mid-2010s). For context, the study as a whole: Using TCR repertoire profiling, the study followed T-cell immune reconstitution in a quantitative way in children after TCRalphabeta/CD19-depleted allogeneic hematopoietic cell transplantation. Overall results and qualifications from the work: Over the following months the frequencies of hyperexpanded clones went down, and after one year T-cell counts and TCRbeta diversity were mostly credited to newly produced T cells. In some patients, the high TCRbeta diversity seen at day 60 was put down to recipient T cells and intrathymic progenitors that had survived conditioning. About two months after transplant, the apparently early recovery of alphabetaT-cell counts reportedly depended on just several hundred clones that had expanded rapidly and came from non-depleted graft cells.

Source: PBMCs, mostly from graft donor cells, taken 360 days after TCRalphabeta/CD19-depleted stem cell transplant. This receptor chain uses TRBV12-3 or TRBV12-4 and TRBJ2-4; 11 bases in between match TRBD2. The source is a male patient between 5 and 17 years old who had a stem cell transplant for acute lymphoblastic leukemia, so the T cells may come from the graft donor. The CDR3 region reads CASTPSGRLRNIQYF. The DNA sequence is as follows: TGTGCCAGCACCCCTAGCGGGAGGTTAAGAAACATTCAGTACTTC.